The entry below describes one TCR beta chain. The data belong to a study of T cell changes during pregnancy in multiple sclerosis. Per the germline V gene, CDR1 is SNHLY and CDR2 is FYNNEI. V lost 6 bases to trimming and J lost 6 bases, with 8 bases between them. This CDR3 has 11 amino acids. Here immunoSEQ multiplex PCR was the method, and the copy in TCRdb shows in-frame clones only, minus some. The sample carries 45,000 to 55,000 clones, over 80% recorded once. This receptor was obtained from a female donor in good health, enrolled as a control in a pregnancy study. Sequencing used CD4+ T cells from peripheral blood mononuclear cells, obtained after pregnancy. The rearrangement links TRBV2 to TRBJ1-2, with D maybe TRBD1 (6 bases). The CDR3 DNA follows: TGTGCCAGCAGACAGGGAGATGGCTACACCTTC. This translates into CASRQGDGYTF.